Presented here are 21 T cell receptor beta chains from one specimen sequenced in a study of blood T cell repertoires in COVID-19 (dated by TCRdb to about 2020). Library creation used the immunoSEQ multiplex PCR assay. The table comes from immuneACCESS by way of TCRdb, which keeps in-frame sequences with V and J called. Part of the clones is missing from these tables; in studies checked, under half for an unresolved V gene and the rest for unknown reasons. The sample table shows 250,000 or so clones, and approximately 86% are seen once. The leading ten clones occupy approximately 9% of the sample. Sequencing was done on a sample of peripheral blood. These receptors all come from a man in his forties or fifties with active or convalescent COVID-19.

The chain has TRBV9 and TRBJ2-3; D gene unclear. The CDR3 is made up of 15 amino acids. The V and J ends lost 0 bases and 1 base respectively, with 9 bases between them. Germline V gene data show CDR1 as SGDLS and CDR2 as YYNGEE. CDR3 sequence: CASSVAGPGTDTQYF. CDR3 bases: TGTGCCAGCAGCGTAGCAGGCCCGGGCACAGATACGCAGTATTTT.

V gene TRBV7-9 combines with J gene TRBJ2-7, with 8 bases aligning to TRBD2. Losses at the gene ends were 2 bases for V and 0 bases for J; bases not matched to a gene: 15. The germline gives CDR1 SEHNR, CDR2 FQNEAQ (reference sequence). The CDR3 has 19 residues. The CDR3 region is CASSLSSGSYPRPSYEQYF. The CDR3 coding sequence is TGTGCCAGCAGCTTATCCAGCGGGAGTTATCCCCGACCCTCCTACGAGCAGTACTTC.

The rearrangement joins TRBV30 to TRBJ2-7; TRBD1 agrees at 7 bases. Germline CDR1 is GTSNPN and CDR2 is SVGIG (reference sequence). This CDR3 has 16 amino acids. The trim removed 4 bases at V and 5 bases at J, leaving 17 bases unmatched. CDR3 nucleotide sequence: TGTGCCTGGAACTTGCCGGGACAGTGGTTGGACGACGAGCAGTACTTC. The encoded protein is CAWNLPGQWLDDEQYF.

The genes are TRBV7-9 and TRBJ1-3; no reliable D call. The germline V and J ends were trimmed by 4 bases and 0 bases, with 7 bases remaining between them. The CDR3 runs 14 residues. The V gene's germline CDR1 is SEHNR and CDR2 FQNEAQ (reference sequence). Written as DNA, the CDR3 is TGTGCCAGCAGCTCGGTAGACTCTGGAAACACCATATATTTT. It is translated as CASSSVDSGNTIYF.

The CDR3 DNA reads as TGCAGTGCTAGTGCTAGCGGGATCCACAATGAGCAGTTCTTC. This translates into CSASASGIHNEQFF. This chain links TRBV20-1 with TRBJ2-1; 9 positions agree with TRBD2. This CDR3 has 14 residues. With 3 bases clipped from V and 5 bases from J, the junction kept 5 bases outside the gene matches. Germline V gene sequence: CDR1 DFQATT, CDR2 SNEGSKA (reference sequence).

The J gene is TRBJ1-2, the V gene TRBV19, with a possible D match to TRBD1 (6 bases). The CDR3 extends over 17 amino acids. Germline loops: CDR1 LNHDA, CDR2 SQIVND (reference sequence). Trimming shortened V by 3 bases and J by 6 bases, and 23 bases separated the two germline ends. The CDR3 DNA reads TGTGCCAGTAGTATTTCAGGGGAGCGAACAGGGTTTCATGGCTACACCTTC. Translation gives CASSISGERTGFHGYTF. The variable domain in full, completed from reference TRBV19 and TRBJ1-2, reads DGGITQSPKYLFRKEGQNVTLSCEQNLNHDAMYWYRQDPGQGLRLIYYSQIVNDFQKGDIAEGYSVSREKKESFPLTVTSAQKNPTAFYLCASSISGERTGFHGYTFGSGTRLTVV.

On this clone: The junction does not match germline at one end; this may be a read error. The CDR3 here is CASSLLSSNEQFF. DNA for the CDR3: TGTGCCAGCAGCTTGCTATCCTCCAATGAGCAGTTCTTC. The chain links TRBV11-3 to TRBJ2-1; no clear D gene. Germline V gene lookup returns CDR1 SGHNT and CDR2 YENEEA. This CDR3 spans 13 amino acids.

V is TRBV7-3 and J is TRBJ1-2; the D gene is possibly TRBD1 (6 bases). CDR1 is SGHTA and CDR2 is FQGTGA in the germline V gene. CDR3 length: 18 amino acids. V was pared by 6 bases and J by 0 bases, with 23 bases between. The CDR3 spells CASSLRWGHRTSNYGYTF. The CDR3 nucleotides are TGTGCCAGCAGTCTAAGGTGGGGACATAGGACCTCTAACTATGGCTACACCTTC.

The chain couples TRBV10-3 to TRBJ1-5, with 10 bases identical to TRBD1. There are 17 residues in the CDR3. The V gene end was trimmed by 3 bases and the J gene end by 6 bases; junction bases not matched to a gene: 11. Germline V lookup: CDR1 ENHRY, CDR2 SYGVKD. This chain's CDR3 is CAISDAGDRGLAQPQHF. For the CDR3, the DNA is TGTGCCATCAGTGACGCAGGGGACAGGGGTTTGGCTCAGCCCCAGCATTTT.

CDR3 residues: CSGQGSAEAFF. CDR3 sequence (DNA): TGCAGCGGTCAGGGGTCTGCTGAAGCTTTCTTT. The J gene is TRBJ1-1, the V gene TRBV29-1; D is possibly TRBD1 (6 bases). Trimming stripped 7 bases from V and 6 bases from J, with 12 bases between. The V gene's germline CDR1 is SQVTM and CDR2 ANQGSEA. The CDR3 totals 11 residues.

This sequence joins TRBV28 and TRBJ1-2, with 8 bases that match TRBD1. The CDR3 is 16 residues long. Germline loops: CDR1 MDHEN, CDR2 SYDVKM. After removal of 2 bases from V and 4 bases from J, the junction contained 9 bases not matched to a gene. The CDR3 protein is CASSLADRVSPYGYTF. The CDR3 bases are TGTGCCAGCAGTTTAGCGGACAGGGTCTCTCCCTATGGCTACACCTTC.

This clone appeared a few times. Here the CDR3 reads CASRLTGNSNQPQHF. Written as DNA, the CDR3 is TGTGCCAGCAGGCTGACAGGGAATAGCAATCAGCCCCAGCATTTT. The chain links TRBV2 to TRBJ1-5; 7 bases fit TRBD1. From germline, CDR1 is SNHLY and CDR2 FYNNEI. V gave up 6 bases and J gave up 0 bases; unmatched junction bases: 5. The CDR3 covers 15 residues.

This rearrangement joins TRBV6-5 to TRBJ2-5; 8 nucleotides line up with TRBD1. The CDR3 is 15 residues long. J lost 5 bases, V lost 0 bases, and 5 bases had no gene match. The germline V gene encodes CDR1 MNHEY and CDR2 SVGAGI. The CDR3 loop is CASSYSTGEGETQYF. CDR3 coding DNA: TGTGCCAGCAGTTACTCGACAGGGGAAGGGGAGACCCAGTACTTC.

This rearrangement joins TRBV30 to TRBJ2-5; D not certain. CDR1 is GTSNPN and CDR2 is SVGIG in the germline V gene (reference sequence). This CDR3 contains 14 residues. Trimming removed 0 bases from V and 5 bases from J, with 13 bases in between. The CDR3 loop is CAWSVLGSEETQYF. CDR3 DNA: TGTGCCTGGAGTGTCCTCGGATCGGAGGAGACCCAGTACTTC.

The rearrangement links TRBV6-2 or TRBV6-3 to TRBJ1-2, with D tentatively TRBD1 (6 bases). This CDR3 is built from 17 residues. V lost 0 bases and J lost 5, with 19 bases in between. CDR1 is MNHEY, CDR2 SVGEGT, per germline. Here the CDR3 DNA reads TGTGCCAGCAGTTACTCCTTCGACACAGGGAATCTTTATGGCTACACCTTC. As protein: CASSYSFDTGNLYGYTF.

This rearrangement joins TRBV3-1 (or the pseudogene TRBV3-2) to TRBJ1-2; 10 bases align to TRBD1. The CDR3 sequence is 14 residues long. Germline loops: CDR1 LGHDT, CDR2 YNNKEL (reference sequence). Losses at the gene ends were 6 bases for V and 6 bases for J; bases not matched to a gene: 7. CDR3 amino acids: CASSRDRGLDGYTF. CDR3 coding DNA: TGTGCCAGCAGTCGCGACAGGGGGCTGGATGGCTACACCTTC.

Of note for this clone: Other DNA sequences within the sample encode an identical CDR3. This chain joins TRBV6-5 and TRBJ2-7; 9 nucleotides agree with TRBD1. The CDR3 covers 13 residues. J gave up 2 bases and V 6 bases, and 2 bases lay outside the gene matches. CDR1 MNHEY and CDR2 SVGAGI come from the germline V gene. The CDR3 loop is CASRGTGTYEQYF. CDR3 nucleotides: TGTGCCAGCAGGGGGACAGGGACCTACGAGCAGTACTTC.

V is TRBV5-1 and J is TRBJ2-2; a possible D gene is TRBD1 (6 bases). The germline V gene has CDR1 SGHRS and CDR2 YFSETQ. This CDR3 region has 12 residues. V was trimmed by 5 bases and J by 7 bases, leaving 9 bases between them. The CDR3 loop reads CASSTGIGELFF. The CDR3 DNA is TGCGCCAGCAGTACAGGGATCGGGGAGCTGTTTTTT.

This clone was counted a single time. The rearrangement links TRBV25-1 to TRBJ2-7, with TRBD1 matching over 8 bases. Germline lookup yields CDR1 MGHDK and CDR2 SYGVNS. This CDR3 spans 16 amino acids. V was clipped by 4 bases and J by 1 base; unmatched bases: 9. This CDR3 reads CASSGTRTGLSYEQYF. For the CDR3, the DNA is TGTGCCAGCAGTGGGACTCGGACAGGGTTGTCCTACGAGCAGTACTTC.

The gene calls are TRBV2 and TRBJ1-2; D call uncertain. Trimming pared 3 bases from V and 4 bases from J, leaving 12 bases between. The CDR3 has 14 amino acids. Germline V lookup: CDR1 SNHLY, CDR2 FYNNEI. CDR3 DNA: TGTGCCAGCAGTGAGAGGACGGGAAGCTATGGCTACACCTTC. Amino acids: CASSERTGSYGYTF.

This chain links TRBV6-6 with TRBJ1-6, with D possibly being TRBD1 (6 bases). V lost 5 bases and J 6 bases, leaving 11 bases between the germline ends. The CDR3 extends over 14 amino acids. Germline loops: CDR1 MNHNY, CDR2 SVGAGI (reference sequence). CDR3 bases: TGTGCCAGCAGTCCGGACAGCCCTAATTCACCCCTCCACTTT. This codes for CASSPDSPNSPLHF.